This TCR beta chain is from a study of blood T cell repertoires in COVID-19 (dated by TCRdb to 2020 to 2021). Regarding the complete study: Samples covering the acute and convalescent phases of COVID-19 were provided by collaborators in the United States, Italy and Spain. The prospective study material was composed of cDNA or gDNA derived from T cells, B-cell-depleted T cells, or PBMCs. Deeply sampled blood TCRbeta repertoires from subjects exposed to, actively infected with, or recovered from COVID-19 were included in the dataset. Where HLA class I and class II types were available, the types were taken from metadata supplied by the sample provider, not from assay-based typing. Samples came from the ongoing ImmuneRACE study (first 160 participants) plus 1,254 subjects from 6 global collaborators. Nearly every sample came with metadata listing a de-identified subject ID, COVID-19 status, age in years and sex. The repertoires were released in a freely available public database meant as a resource for research on the immune response to SARS-CoV-2.

TCRbeta CDR3 regions were amplified from genomic DNA using the immunoSEQ Assay, a bias-controlled multiplex PCR. In the original analysis: Nucleated cell counts per sample were estimated from amplification of reference gene primers within the assay. Sequence reads were collapsed and filtered to measure the absolute abundance of every unique TCRbeta CDR3 rearrangement. Productive Simpson clonality was computed per sample as the square root of Simpson's diversity index over productive rearrangements. TCRdb retrieved this table from immuneACCESS and kept in-frame rearrangements only. Not all clones are present; in checked studies, unresolved V genes account for under half, and no reason is known for the remainder. Clonal size and the V and J genes are those of that table, whereas D and trimming came from the DNA. For this sample there are 50,000 or so clones; 85% to 90% appear just once. Approximately 29% of the sample lies in the top ten.

The study at large found these results: Clinical and demographic metadata were provided uncurated, with the amount varying by source and participant.

Collaborating institutions collected whole blood in K2EDTA tubes following their own protocols. Collaborator samples were shipped for TCRbeta analysis as frozen whole blood, isolated PBMCs, or DNA extracted from either sample type. Notes on this clone: Its antigen remains unidentified. No clone much larger than this one lies a single base away; base qualities are absent.

Relative to germline, V is 4 bases shorter and J is 5 bases shorter, with 14 bases between their ends. According to the germline V gene (reference sequence), CDR1 reads MNHEY and CDR2 reads SMNVEV. The CDR3 starts with the cysteine, ends with the phenylalanine, and has 14 residues. Just the 42-base CDR3 DNA is kept, in frame starting at base 1. The receptor comes from a human donor in a cohort sampled during active COVID-19. Source material: peripheral blood. Recombination joined TRBV27 with TRBJ1-1, with the D gene uncertain. The CDR3 corresponds to CASSSLPRGTEAFF. The nucleotide sequence reads TGTGCCAGCAGTTCGTTGCCCCGAGGGACTGAAGCTTTCTTT.